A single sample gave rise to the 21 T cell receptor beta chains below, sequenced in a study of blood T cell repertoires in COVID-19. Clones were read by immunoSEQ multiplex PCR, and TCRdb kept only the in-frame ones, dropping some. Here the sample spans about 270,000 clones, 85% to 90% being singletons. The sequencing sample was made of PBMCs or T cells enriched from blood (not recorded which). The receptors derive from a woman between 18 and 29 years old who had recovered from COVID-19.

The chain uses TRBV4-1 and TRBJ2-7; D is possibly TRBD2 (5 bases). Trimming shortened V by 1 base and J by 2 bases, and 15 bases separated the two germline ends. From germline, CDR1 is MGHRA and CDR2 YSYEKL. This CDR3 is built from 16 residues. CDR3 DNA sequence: TGCGCCAGCAGCCAAGGCGGGTTCGTGGAGACCTACGAGCAGTACTTC. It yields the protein CASSQGGFVETYEQYF.

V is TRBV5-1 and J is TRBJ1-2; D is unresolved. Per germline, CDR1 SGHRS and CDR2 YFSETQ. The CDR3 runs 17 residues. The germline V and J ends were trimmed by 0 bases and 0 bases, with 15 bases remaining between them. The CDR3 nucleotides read TGCGCCAGCAGCTTGGGAAGTGGTCCCAGTACTAACTATGGCTACACCTTC. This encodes CASSLGSGPSTNYGYTF. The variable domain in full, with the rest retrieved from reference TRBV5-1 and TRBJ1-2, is KAGVTQTPRYLIKTRGQQVTLSCSPISGHRSVSWYQQTPGQGLQFLFEYFSETQRNKGNFPGRFSGRQFSNSRSEMNVSTLELGDSALYLCASSLGSGPSTNYGYTFGSGTRLTVV.

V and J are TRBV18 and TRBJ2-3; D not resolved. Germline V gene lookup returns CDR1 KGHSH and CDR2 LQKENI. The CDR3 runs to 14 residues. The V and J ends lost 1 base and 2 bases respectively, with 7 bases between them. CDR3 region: CASSPRPSTDTQYF. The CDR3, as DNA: TGTGCCAGCTCACCACGGCCCTCCACAGATACGCAGTATTTT.

The CDR3 spells CATRRGGGYGYTF. DNA of the CDR3: TGTGCCACCCGACGTGGGGGGGGCTATGGCTACACCTTC. The J gene is TRBJ1-2, the V gene TRBV6-5, with D possibly being TRBD1 (5 bases). Germline V gene data show CDR1 as MNHEY and CDR2 as SVGAGI. The CDR3 loop spans 13 amino acids. The V end was cut by 10 bases, the J end by 4 bases, with 16 bases between.

The DNA for the CDR3 is TGTGCCAGCAGCCCCTCGACAGGTGTCACTGGGGAGCTGTTTTTT. It translates to CASSPSTGVTGELFF. The V and J genes are TRBV7-9 and TRBJ2-2; TRBD1 might be the D (6 bases). In germline, CDR1 is SEHNR, CDR2 FQNEAQ (reference sequence). This CDR3 is built from 15 residues. V lost 5 bases, J lost 8 bases, and 18 bases lay in between. Based on the CDR3 plus reference TRBV7-9 and TRBJ2-2, the full variable domain is DTGVSQNPRHKITKRGQNVTFRCDPISEHNRLYWYRQTLGQGPEFLTYFQNEAQLEKSRLLSDRFSAERPKGSFSTLEIQRTEQGDSAMYLCASSPSTGVTGELFFGEGSRLTVL.

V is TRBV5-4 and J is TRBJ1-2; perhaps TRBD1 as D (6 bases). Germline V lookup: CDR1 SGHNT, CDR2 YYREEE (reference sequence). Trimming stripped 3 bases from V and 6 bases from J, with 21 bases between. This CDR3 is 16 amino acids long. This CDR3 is CASSSQTTQGRNGYTF. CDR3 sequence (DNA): TGTGCCAGCAGCTCCCAAACGACACAGGGAAGGAATGGCTACACCTTC.

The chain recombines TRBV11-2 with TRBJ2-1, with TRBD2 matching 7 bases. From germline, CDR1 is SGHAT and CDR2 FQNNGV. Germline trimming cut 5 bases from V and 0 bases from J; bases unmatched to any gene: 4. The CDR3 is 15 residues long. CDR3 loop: CASSPGGSSYNEQFF. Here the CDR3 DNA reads TGTGCCAGCAGCCCCGGGGGGAGCTCCTACAATGAGCAGTTCTTC.

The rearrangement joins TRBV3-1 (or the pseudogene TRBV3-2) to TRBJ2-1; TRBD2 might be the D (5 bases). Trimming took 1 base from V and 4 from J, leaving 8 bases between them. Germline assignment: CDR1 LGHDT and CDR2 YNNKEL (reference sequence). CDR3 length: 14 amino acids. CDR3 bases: TGTGCCAGCAGCCAAGCGAGGGTATACAATGAGCAGTTCTTC. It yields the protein CASSQARVYNEQFF.

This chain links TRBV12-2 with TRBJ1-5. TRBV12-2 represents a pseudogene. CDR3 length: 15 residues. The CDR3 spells CAGQVTTAWVGPQHF. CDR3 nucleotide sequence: TGTGCAGGCCAAGTCACTACGGCGTGGGTCGGGCCCCAGCATTTT.

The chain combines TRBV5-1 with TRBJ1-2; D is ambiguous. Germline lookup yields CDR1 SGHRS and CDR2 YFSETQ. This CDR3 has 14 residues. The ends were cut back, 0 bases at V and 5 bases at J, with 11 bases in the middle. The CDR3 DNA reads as TGCGCCAGCAGCTTGGGGCAGGTCAGATATGGCTACACCTTC. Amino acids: CASSLGQVRYGYTF. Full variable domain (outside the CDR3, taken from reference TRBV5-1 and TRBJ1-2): KAGVTQTPRYLIKTRGQQVTLSCSPISGHRSVSWYQQTPGQGLQFLFEYFSETQRNKGNFPGRFSGRQFSNSRSEMNVSTLELGDSALYLCASSLGQVRYGYTFGSGTRLTVV.

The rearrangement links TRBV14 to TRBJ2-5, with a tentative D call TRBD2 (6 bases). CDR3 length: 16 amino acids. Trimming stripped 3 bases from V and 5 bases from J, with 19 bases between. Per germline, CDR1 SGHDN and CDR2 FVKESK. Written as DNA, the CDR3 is TGTGCCAGCAGCCATCTCCGGGACTCTTCGAGGGAGACCCAGTACTTC. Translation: CASSHLRDSSRETQYF.

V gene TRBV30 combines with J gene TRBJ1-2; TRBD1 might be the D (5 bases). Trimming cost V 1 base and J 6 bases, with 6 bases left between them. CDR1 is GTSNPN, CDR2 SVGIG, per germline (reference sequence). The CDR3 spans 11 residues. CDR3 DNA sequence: TGTGCCTGGAGTGCCAGGGATGGCTACACCTTC. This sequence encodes CAWSARDGYTF.

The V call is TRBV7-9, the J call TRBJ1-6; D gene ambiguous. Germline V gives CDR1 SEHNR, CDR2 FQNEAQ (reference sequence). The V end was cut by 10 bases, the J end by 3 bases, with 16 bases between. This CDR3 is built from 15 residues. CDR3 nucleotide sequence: TGTGCCACTCAAGCTTCGGGAGGCTATAATTCACCCCTCCACTTT. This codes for CATQASGGYNSPLHF. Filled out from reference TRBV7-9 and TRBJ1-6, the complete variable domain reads DTGVSQNPRHKITKRGQNVTFRCDPISEHNRLYWYRQTLGQGPEFLTYFQNEAQLEKSRLLSDRFSAERPKGSFSTLEIQRTEQGDSAMYLCATQASGGYNSPLHFGNGTRLTVT.

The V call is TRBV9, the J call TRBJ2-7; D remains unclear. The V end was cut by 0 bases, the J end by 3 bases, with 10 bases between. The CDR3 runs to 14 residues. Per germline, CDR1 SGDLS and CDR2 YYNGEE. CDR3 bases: TGTGCCAGCAGCGTAGACCATCGACACTACGAGCAGTACTTC. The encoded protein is CASSVDHRHYEQYF.

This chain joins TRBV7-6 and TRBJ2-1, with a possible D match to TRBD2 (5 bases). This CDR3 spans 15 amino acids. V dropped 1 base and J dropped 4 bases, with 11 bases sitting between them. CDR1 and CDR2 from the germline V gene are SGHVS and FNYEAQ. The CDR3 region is CASSLVTAEYNEQFF. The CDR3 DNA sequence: TGTGCCAGCAGCTTAGTCACAGCGGAGTACAATGAGCAGTTCTTC. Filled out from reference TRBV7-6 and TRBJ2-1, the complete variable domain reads GAGVSQSPRYKVTKRGQDVALRCDPISGHVSLYWYRQALGQGPEFLTYFNYEAQQDKSGLPNDRFSAERPEGSISTLTIQRTEQRDSAMYRCASSLVTAEYNEQFFGPGTRLTVL.

The CDR3 protein is CASSLGEDSPLHF. The DNA for the CDR3 is TGCGCCAGCAGCTTGGGTGAGGATTCACCCCTCCACTTT. The chain uses TRBV5-1 and TRBJ1-6; no clear D gene. The CDR3 is made up of 13 amino acids. The V end lost 0 bases, the J end lost 8 bases, and 6 bases lay between the germline ends. CDR1 and CDR2 (germline): SGHRS, YFSETQ.

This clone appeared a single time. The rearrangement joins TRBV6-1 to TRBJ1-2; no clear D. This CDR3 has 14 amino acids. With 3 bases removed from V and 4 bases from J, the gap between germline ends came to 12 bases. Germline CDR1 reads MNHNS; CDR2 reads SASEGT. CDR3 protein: CASSEAGGPYGYTF. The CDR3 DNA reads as TGTGCCAGCAGTGAGGCGGGCGGCCCCTATGGCTACACCTTC.

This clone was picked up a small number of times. In nucleotides, the CDR3 is TGTGCCAGCAGCCAAGTTGGAGTCAATTCACCCCTCCACTTT. This gives the protein CASSQVGVNSPLHF. The chain links TRBV3-1 (or the pseudogene TRBV3-2) to TRBJ1-6; D gene unclear. The V gene's germline CDR1 is LGHDT and CDR2 YNNKEL (reference sequence). Trimming stripped 1 base from V and 7 bases from J, with 8 bases between. The CDR3 is 14 amino acids.

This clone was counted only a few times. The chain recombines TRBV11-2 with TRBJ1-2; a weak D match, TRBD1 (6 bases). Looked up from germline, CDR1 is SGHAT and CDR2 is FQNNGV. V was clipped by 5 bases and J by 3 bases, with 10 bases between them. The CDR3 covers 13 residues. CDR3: CASSTQGDYGYTF. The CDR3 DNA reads TGTGCCAGCAGCACACAGGGCGACTATGGCTACACCTTC.

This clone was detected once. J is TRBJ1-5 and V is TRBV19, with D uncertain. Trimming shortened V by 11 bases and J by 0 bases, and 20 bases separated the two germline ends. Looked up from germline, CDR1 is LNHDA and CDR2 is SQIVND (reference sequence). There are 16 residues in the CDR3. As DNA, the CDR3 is TGTGCCTCCGGGGTCCATCTAATTTATAGCAATCAGCCCCAGCATTTT. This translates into CASGVHLIYSNQPQHF.

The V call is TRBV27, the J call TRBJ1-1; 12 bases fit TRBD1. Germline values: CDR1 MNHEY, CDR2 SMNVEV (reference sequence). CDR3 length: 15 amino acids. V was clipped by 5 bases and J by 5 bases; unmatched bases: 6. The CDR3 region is CASSQGQGAVTEAFF. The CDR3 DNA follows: TGTGCCAGCAGTCAGGGACAGGGGGCGGTGACTGAAGCTTTCTTT.